The next 10 T cell receptor beta chains were all read from a single sample in a study of neurological immune-mediated disorders. Specified time point: longitudinal time-point 3. TCRdb reanalysed the 5' RACE reads using MiXCR and keeps one entry per CDR3 protein. The table has approximately 100,000 distinct CDR3 sequences, about 10% seen once. Sample: PBMCs. These TCRs come from a female donor with HTLV-1-associated myelopathy (HAM/TSP).

This clonotype showed up many times. This sequence joins TRBV2 and TRBJ2-5; possibly TRBD2 for D (6 bases). Germline CDR1 reads SNHLY; CDR2 reads FYNNEI. Trimming shortened V by 11 bases and J by 0 bases, and 10 bases separated the two germline ends. The CDR3 sequence is 12 residues long. The CDR3 bases are TGTGCCGGGCGGGACGACCAAGAGACCCAGTACTTC. Translated: CAGRDDQETQYF. Full variable domain (rest looked up from reference TRBV2 and TRBJ2-5): EPEVTQTPSHQVTQMGQEVILRCVPISNHLYFYWYRQILGQKVEFLVSFYNNEISEKSEIFDDQFSVERPDGSNFTLKIRSTKLEDSAMYFCAGRDDQETQYFGPGTRLLVL.

This clonotype has at least ten counts. The chain couples TRBV5-1 to TRBJ1-3, with a possible D match to TRBD1 (5 bases). CDR1 is SGHRS and CDR2 is YFSETQ in the germline V gene. V gave up 6 bases and J gave up 4 bases, with 20 bases separating them. There are 16 residues in the CDR3. CDR3 loop: CASKYDRAGPGNTIYF. CDR3 bases: TGCGCCAGCAAATACGACCGTGCAGGGCCCGGAAACACCATATATTTT. Full variable domain (outside the CDR3, taken from reference TRBV5-1 and TRBJ1-3): KAGVTQTPRYLIKTRGQQVTLSCSPISGHRSVSWYQQTPGQGLQFLFEYFSETQRNKGNFPGRFSGRQFSNSRSEMNVSTLELGDSALYLCASKYDRAGPGNTIYFGEGSWLTVV.

This clonotype was seen many times. The CDR3 here is CSARWPVNGGDTQYF. The CDR3 DNA reads TGCAGTGCCCGATGGCCCGTCAATGGGGGAGATACGCAGTATTTT. The genes are TRBV20-1 and TRBJ2-3; D may correspond to TRBD1 or TRBD2 (5 bases each). Germline V lookup: CDR1 DFQATT, CDR2 SNEGSKA (reference sequence). The CDR3 consists of 15 residues. Trimming took 6 bases from V and 5 from J, leaving 21 bases between them.

Points on this clonotype: The CDR3 end shows no conserved phenylalanine or tryptophan, and so a read error is likely. It is unclear where the CDR3 begins or ends on the DNA, so no DNA is shown, and the CDR3 is as TCRdb lists it. The J gene is TRBJ2-6, the V gene TRBV6-2 or TRBV6-3; TRBD1, the table's D call, lacks a check against the DNA. CDR1 is MNHEY, CDR2 SVGEGT, per germline. The CDR3 is 17 residues long, counting both termini. The CDR3 sequence: CASSYRGRFSGANVLSL.

This clonotype has more than one count but fewer than ten. The CDR3 nucleotides read TGTGCCAGCAGCCAGCTTAAGGGGGGACAGCTGCTGGGAAAACTGTTTTTT. The encoded protein is CASSQLKGGQLLGKLFF. V gene TRBV12-3 or TRBV12-4 combines with J gene TRBJ1-4; 7 nucleotides agree with TRBD1. The CDR3 sequence is 17 residues long. With 6 bases clipped from V and 10 bases from J, the junction kept 20 bases outside the gene matches.

This clonotype has ten or more counts. V is TRBV6-5 and J is TRBJ2-5; D may be TRBD2 (6 bases). The germline V gene encodes CDR1 MNHEY and CDR2 SVGAGI. The CDR3 is 15 residues long. Trimming removed 5 bases at V and 7 bases at J, with 20 bases between. CDR3 in amino acids: CASSRVEEGFGTQYF. As DNA, the CDR3 is TGTGCCAGCAGTCGCGTTGAGGAGGGATTTGGGACCCAGTACTTC.

The rearrangement uses TRBV27 and TRBJ2-5, with D possibly being TRBD2 (6 bases). This CDR3 has 13 residues. Germline V gene lookup returns CDR1 MNHEY and CDR2 SMNVEV (reference sequence). Trimming took off 11 bases at V and 2 bases at J, with 15 bases between the two ends. The CDR3 loop reads CAAGKSSQETQYF. Written as DNA, the CDR3 is TGTGCCGCGGGGAAATCATCGCAAGAGACCCAGTACTTC.

On this clonotype itself: A much larger clone differs by one base, so this may be a read error. The CDR3 loop reads CSSRDAGVDTQYF. In nucleotides, the CDR3 is TGTTCCAGCAGGGACGCAGGGGTTGATACGCAGTATTTT. This chain links TRBV2 with TRBJ2-3; D is perhaps TRBD1 (6 bases). Germline V gives CDR1 SNHLY, CDR2 FYNNEI. The CDR3 has 13 residues.

This clonotype showed up many times. The V gene is TRBV5-1, the J gene TRBJ1-2, with D possibly TRBD1 on 5 matching bases. This CDR3 has 15 residues. V lost 0 bases and J 7 bases, leaving 16 bases between the germline ends. Per germline, CDR1 SGHRS and CDR2 YFSETQ. The CDR3 bases are TGCGCCAGCAGCTTGGCGGGGGAAGCCCGAAGTGGCTACACCTTC. It codes for CASSLAGEARSGYTF.

This clonotype was counted many times. In DNA form, the CDR3 reads TGCGCCAGCAGCGACAGTCTGAATTCACCCCTCCACTTT. Residues: CASSDSLNSPLHF. The chain combines TRBV5-1 with TRBJ1-6; possible D gene TRBD1, 5 bases. The V gene's germline CDR1 is SGHRS and CDR2 YFSETQ. This CDR3 has 13 amino acids. Trimming shortened V by 4 bases and J by 7 bases, and 9 bases separated the two germline ends.